This is a list of T cell receptor beta chains from one sample in a study of blood T cell repertoires in COVID-19. Repertoires were generated with immunoSEQ multiplex PCR, while TCRdb's copy carries only in-frame clones and drops some. The table lists more than 200,000 clones, about 85% of them singletons. The sample consisted of peripheral blood. These receptor sequences come from a man aged 18 to 29 with active or convalescent COVID-19. Each CDR3 is given with its conserved first and last residue. A D gene is named only where the DNA matches it firmly. Rows give clone size only sometimes, using once, few, many, or a class for an expanded clone.

D gene: -; V gene: TRBV11-1; clone size: -; J gene: TRBJ2-7; CDR3 DNA: TGTGCCAGCAGCTATACAGGCGGGGGCCCCTACGAGCAGTACTTC; CDR3 protein: CASSYTGGGPYEQYF
D gene: TRBD1; V gene: TRBV19; clone size: -; J gene: TRBJ1-5; CDR3 DNA: TGTGCCAGTAGGGCGACAGGGAGTAGCAATCAGCCCCAGCATTTT; CDR3 protein: CASRATGSSNQPQHF
D gene: -; V gene: TRBV11-2; clone size: -; J gene: TRBJ2-7; CDR3 DNA: TGTGCCAGCAGCTTAGCTTACTTCGGGGAGCAGTACTTC; CDR3 protein: CASSLAYFGEQYF
D gene: TRBD1; V gene: TRBV28; clone size: -; J gene: TRBJ2-2; CDR3 DNA: TGTGCCAGCAGGACCCCCGCAGGGGGCGTAGGTGCCGGGGAGCTGTTTTTT; CDR3 protein: CASRTPAGGVGAGELFF
D gene: TRBD2; V gene: TRBV24-1; clone size: few; J gene: TRBJ2-1; CDR3 DNA: TGTGCCACCAGTGACCCACGCTCGGGACTATACAATGAGCAGTTCTTC; CDR3 protein: CATSDPRSGLYNEQFF
D gene: TRBD1; V gene: TRBV4-3; clone size: -; J gene: TRBJ1-1; CDR3 DNA: TGCGCCAGCAGCCCTGAAGGACAGGGAGGGACTGAAGCTTTCTTT; CDR3 protein: CASSPEGQGGTEAFF
D gene: -; V gene: TRBV6-2/TRBV6-3; clone size: -; J gene: TRBJ1-2; CDR3 DNA: TGTGCCAGCAGTTATCCAGGGGCTGGATGGGGCTACACCTTC; CDR3 protein: CASSYPGAGWGYTF
D gene: TRBD1; V gene: TRBV27; clone size: -; J gene: TRBJ1-1; CDR3 DNA: TGTGCCAGCAGTTCTTGGACAGGGAAGGACACTGAAGCTTTCTTT; CDR3 protein: CASSSWTGKDTEAFF
D gene: -; V gene: TRBV25-1; clone size: -; J gene: TRBJ1-3; CDR3 DNA: TGTGCCAGCAGTCCGACCGGGACAAGAGGAAACACCATATATTTT; CDR3 protein: CASSPTGTRGNTIYF
D gene: TRBD1; V gene: TRBV7-2; clone size: -; J gene: TRBJ2-7; CDR3 DNA: TGTGCCAGCAGCTATGGACAGGGGGCGGTCGAGCAGTACTTC; CDR3 protein: CASSYGQGAVEQYF
D gene: -; V gene: TRBV18; clone size: -; J gene: TRBJ1-1; CDR3 DNA: TGTGCCAGCTCACCGGGGGGGGAAGGCACTGAAGCTTTCTTT; CDR3 protein: CASSPGGEGTEAFF
D gene: TRBD1; V gene: TRBV9; clone size: once; J gene: TRBJ1-2; CDR3 DNA: TGTGCCAGCAGTCCAGGGGACAGGGGATATGGCTACACCTTC; CDR3 protein: CASSPGDRGYGYTF
D gene: TRBD2; V gene: TRBV7-2; clone size: -; J gene: TRBJ2-7; CDR3 DNA: TGTGCCAGCAGCTTAACTAGCGGGGGGCCGTTCGAGCAGTACTTC; CDR3 protein: CASSLTSGGPFEQYF
D gene: -; V gene: TRBV5-1; clone size: -; J gene: TRBJ1-4; CDR3 DNA: TGCGCCAGCAGCTTGGTTTTTCGGGTATCGGCTAATGAAAAACTGTTTTTT; CDR3 protein: CASSLVFRVSANEKLFF
D gene: -; V gene: TRBV18; clone size: once; J gene: TRBJ1-1; CDR3 DNA: TGTGCCAGCTCACCACCCAGGGGCACTGAAGCTTTCTTT; CDR3 protein: CASSPPRGTEAFF
D gene: -; V gene: TRBV30; clone size: -; J gene: TRBJ2-7; CDR3 DNA: TGTGCCTGGAGTGTGGAGAGGAACTACGAGCAGTACTTC; CDR3 protein: CAWSVERNYEQYF
D gene: -; V gene: TRBV11-2; clone size: -; J gene: TRBJ2-1; CDR3 DNA: TGTGCCAGCAGGAACATTGCGGGGCAGGGCTCCTACAATGAGCAGTTCTTC; CDR3 protein: CASRNIAGQGSYNEQFF
D gene: TRBD2; V gene: TRBV3-1/TRBV3-2; clone size: -; J gene: TRBJ2-3; CDR3 DNA: TGTGCCAGCAGCCAAGATTTGTCGACTAGCGGACGCACAGATACGCAGTATTTT; CDR3 protein: CASSQDLSTSGRTDTQYF
D gene: TRBD2; V gene: TRBV6-6; clone size: -; J gene: TRBJ2-1; CDR3 DNA: TGTGCCAGCAGTCCGACTAGCGGGAGGTTAACCGGCCCCTACAATGAGCAGTTCTTC; CDR3 protein: CASSPTSGRLTGPYNEQFF
D gene: TRBD2; V gene: TRBV9; clone size: once; J gene: TRBJ2-7; CDR3 DNA: TGTGCCAGCAGCTCAGGGGCTAGCGGGAGTTACGAGCAGTACTTC; CDR3 protein: CASSSGASGSYEQYF
D gene: -; V gene: TRBV7-9; clone size: -; J gene: TRBJ1-1; CDR3 DNA: TGTGCCAGCAGCCGACAGGAAAACACTGAAGCTTTCTTT; CDR3 protein: CASSRQENTEAFF
D gene: TRBD1; V gene: TRBV5-8; clone size: -; J gene: TRBJ1-1; CDR3 DNA: TGTGCCAGCAGCCCCTGGACAGGGGGAGTCACTGAAGCTTTCTTT; CDR3 protein: CASSPWTGGVTEAFF
D gene: TRBD1; V gene: TRBV7-9; clone size: -; J gene: TRBJ1-1; CDR3 DNA: TGTGCCAGCAGCTCCGGGACAGGGGATTGGCGCGCTGAAGCTTTCTTT; CDR3 protein: CASSSGTGDWRAEAFF
D gene: TRBD1; V gene: TRBV7-8; clone size: -; J gene: TRBJ1-5; CDR3 DNA: TGTGCCAGCAGCCTGGGACAGGGGGGTGTTGGACAGCCCCAGCATTTT; CDR3 protein: CASSLGQGGVGQPQHF
D gene: TRBD2; V gene: TRBV10-3; clone size: -; J gene: TRBJ2-5; CDR3 DNA: TGTGCCATCAGTGGGGGGCTAGCGGGCCCGCCCCAAGAGACCCAGTACTTC; CDR3 protein: CAISGGLAGPPQETQYF
D gene: -; V gene: TRBV7-2; clone size: -; J gene: TRBJ1-2; CDR3 DNA: TGTGCCAGCAGCTTACGTCTCCGGGGAGGGGGAAACTATGGCTACACCTTC; CDR3 protein: CASSLRLRGGGNYGYTF
D gene: -; V gene: TRBV2; clone size: -; J gene: TRBJ2-3; CDR3 DNA: TGTGCCAGCATCGGGAACACAGATACGCAGTATTTT; CDR3 protein: CASIGNTDTQYF
D gene: TRBD1; V gene: TRBV7-2; clone size: -; J gene: TRBJ1-5; CDR3 DNA: TGTGCCAGCAGCCCAGGACAGGGAAATCAGCCCCAGCATTTT; CDR3 protein: CASSPGQGNQPQHF
D gene: TRBD2; V gene: TRBV5-1; clone size: -; J gene: TRBJ2-3; CDR3 DNA: TGCGCCAGCAGCTTGAGGCGGGACTACACAGATACGCAGTATTTT; CDR3 protein: CASSLRRDYTDTQYF
D gene: TRBD1; V gene: TRBV24-1; clone size: once; J gene: TRBJ2-5; CDR3 DNA: TGTGCCACCAGTGTCACTTCCGGGACAGGGTCCAAAGAGACCCAGTACTTC; CDR3 protein: CATSVTSGTGSKETQYF
D gene: TRBD1; V gene: TRBV5-6; clone size: -; J gene: TRBJ1-2; CDR3 DNA: TGTGCCAGCAGCTTGGTTGGGGACAGACCGTATGGCTACACCTTC; CDR3 protein: CASSLVGDRPYGYTF
D gene: -; V gene: TRBV7-9; clone size: -; J gene: TRBJ2-2; CDR3 DNA: TGTGCCAGCATAAAGGGGCACGGGGAGCTGTTTTTT; CDR3 protein: CASIKGHGELFF
D gene: TRBD1; V gene: TRBV12-3/TRBV12-4; clone size: -; J gene: TRBJ1-2; CDR3 DNA: TGTGCCAGCAGTTTCACAGGGGGCCTCGGCTACACCTTC; CDR3 protein: CASSFTGGLGYTF
D gene: -; V gene: TRBV6-2/TRBV6-3; clone size: few; J gene: TRBJ2-3; CDR3 DNA: TGTGCCAGCAGTTACAGCCGGAGTGATACGCAGTATTTT; CDR3 protein: CASSYSRSDTQYF
D gene: TRBD1; V gene: TRBV2; clone size: -; J gene: TRBJ1-5; CDR3 DNA: TGTGCCAGCAGTGGGACAGGGGCAGGGAATCAGCCCCAGCATTTT; CDR3 protein: CASSGTGAGNQPQHF
D gene: -; V gene: TRBV27; clone size: -; J gene: TRBJ1-1; CDR3 DNA: TGTGCCAGCAGTTTGAATATGGGGGGGAACACTGAAGCTTTCTTT; CDR3 protein: CASSLNMGGNTEAFF
D gene: TRBD2; V gene: TRBV6-4; clone size: -; J gene: TRBJ2-1; CDR3 DNA: TGTGCCAGCAGTGACTCGGCGGGAGCCTACAATGAGCAGTTCTTC; CDR3 protein: CASSDSAGAYNEQFF
D gene: -; V gene: TRBV7-9; clone size: -; J gene: TRBJ1-1; CDR3 DNA: TGTGCCAGCAGCTTATCACAGGCGAGTGAAGCTTTCTTT; CDR3 protein: CASSLSQASEAFF
D gene: TRBD2; V gene: TRBV10-1; clone size: -; J gene: TRBJ2-5; CDR3 DNA: TGCGCCAGCAGCGATGGACTAGCGGGGATAGGGACCCAGTACTTC; CDR3 protein: CASSDGLAGIGTQYF
D gene: -; V gene: TRBV5-6; clone size: -; J gene: TRBJ1-5; CDR3 DNA: TGTGCCAGCAGCTTCGTAGGGGCCGATCAGCCCCAGCATTTT; CDR3 protein: CASSFVGADQPQHF
D gene: TRBD2; V gene: TRBV3-1/TRBV3-2; clone size: -; J gene: TRBJ2-7; CDR3 DNA: TGTGCCAGCAGCCAGAGGTTTAAAGCGGGAGGGCCGATGGGTCACTCCGAGCAGTACTTC; CDR3 protein: CASSQRFKAGGPMGHSEQYF
D gene: TRBD1; V gene: TRBV29-1; clone size: -; J gene: TRBJ1-5; CDR3 DNA: TGCAGCGCCGGGACAGGGGGTGGACAGCCCCAGCATTTT; CDR3 protein: CSAGTGGGQPQHF
D gene: TRBD1; V gene: TRBV2; clone size: few; J gene: TRBJ1-1; CDR3 DNA: TGTGCCAGCAGTGACAGGGGGGCTGAAGCTTTCTTT; CDR3 protein: CASSDRGAEAFF
D gene: TRBD1; V gene: TRBV6-5; clone size: few; J gene: TRBJ1-2; CDR3 DNA: TGTGCCAGCAGAGGGACAGCGATATATGGCTACACCTTC; CDR3 protein: CASRGTAIYGYTF
D gene: -; V gene: TRBV11-2; clone size: -; J gene: TRBJ2-2; CDR3 DNA: TGTGCCAGCAGCTCAGGATCAGGCACCGGGGAGCTGTTTTTT; CDR3 protein: CASSSGSGTGELFF
D gene: -; V gene: TRBV18; clone size: -; J gene: TRBJ1-2; CDR3 DNA: TGTGCCAGCTCCCGACAAGCTAACTATGGCTACACCTTC; CDR3 protein: CASSRQANYGYTF
D gene: TRBD2; V gene: TRBV5-1; clone size: -; J gene: TRBJ2-1; CDR3 DNA: TGCGCCAGCAGCAGCGGGAGGGTCGACAATGAGCAGTTCTTC; CDR3 protein: CASSSGRVDNEQFF
D gene: -; V gene: TRBV18; clone size: -; J gene: TRBJ1-1; CDR3 DNA: TGTGCCAGCTCCGAGTACACAGGCAATTACGGCACTGAAGCTTTCTTT; CDR3 protein: CASSEYTGNYGTEAFF
D gene: TRBD1; V gene: TRBV5-5; clone size: -; J gene: TRBJ2-1; CDR3 DNA: TGTGCCAGCAGCACCGGACAGGGGCAATACAATGAGCAGTTCTTC; CDR3 protein: CASSTGQGQYNEQFF
D gene: TRBD1; V gene: TRBV3-1/TRBV3-2; clone size: -; J gene: TRBJ2-7; CDR3 DNA: TGTGCCAGCAGCCCCCGGGACAGGGAGAATTACGAGCAGTACTTC; CDR3 protein: CASSPRDRENYEQYF
D gene: TRBD2; V gene: TRBV30; clone size: -; J gene: TRBJ2-1; CDR3 DNA: TGTGCCTGGAACGAGGCCCTAGCGGGGGGTCGCTATGAGCAGTTCTTC; CDR3 protein: CAWNEALAGGRYEQFF
D gene: TRBD1; V gene: TRBV6-5; clone size: few; J gene: TRBJ2-7; CDR3 DNA: TGTGCCAGCGGGCTCGGGACAGGCTACGAGCAGTACTTC; CDR3 protein: CASGLGTGYEQYF